This T cell receptor beta chain was documented in a study of CD8+ T cells in alopecia areata. About the study: The study gave treated patients oral tofacitinib at 5 to 10 mg twice daily.

Isolated RNA was reverse transcribed into cDNA used as the sequencing template. The method was immunoSEQ multiplex PCR; TCRdb's version includes in-frame clones alone and lacks a portion of them. The table records 150,000 to 200,000 clones, 58% of them present only once. There are a few counts of this clone. The sample's treatment: oral pan-JAK inhibitor, 5-10 mg twice daily. V lost 6 bases, J lost 5 bases, and 20 bases lay in between. The CDR3 sequence is 15 residues long. From germline, CDR1 is MNHEY and CDR2 SMNVEV (reference sequence). This chain connects TRBV27 to TRBJ2-7; perhaps TRBD2 as D (6 bases). Sequenced here: CD8+ T cells sorted from blood, sampled at week 24, from a patient treated with tofacitinib. This receptor was taken from a human donor with alopecia areata. This CDR3 is CASRMGGGTLDEQYF. CDR3 in DNA: TGTGCCAGCAGAATGGGTGGAGGGACCCTAGACGAGCAGTACTTC.